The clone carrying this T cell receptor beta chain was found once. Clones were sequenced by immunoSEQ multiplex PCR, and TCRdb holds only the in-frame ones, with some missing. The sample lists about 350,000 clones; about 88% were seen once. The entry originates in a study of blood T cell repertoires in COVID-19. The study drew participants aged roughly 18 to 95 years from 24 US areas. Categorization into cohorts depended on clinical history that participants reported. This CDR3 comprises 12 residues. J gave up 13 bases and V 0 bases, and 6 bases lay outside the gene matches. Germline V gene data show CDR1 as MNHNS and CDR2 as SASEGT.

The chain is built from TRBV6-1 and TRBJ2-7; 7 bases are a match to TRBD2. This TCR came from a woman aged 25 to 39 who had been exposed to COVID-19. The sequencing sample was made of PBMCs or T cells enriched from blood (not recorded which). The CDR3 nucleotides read TGTGCCAGCAGTGAAGCGGGAGCGGGAAACTACTTC. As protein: CASSEAGAGNYF.